Detailed here is one T cell receptor (beta chain). Its antigen is still unknown. There are no base qualities to consult, and no much larger clone falls within one base. Trimming takes 6 bases from V and 2 bases from J, and the germline ends sit 20 bases apart. The germline V gene (reference sequence) yields MNHEY for CDR1 and SMNVEV for CDR2. The CDR3 contains 16 residues, cysteine and phenylalanine counted. Only CDR3 DNA remains: 48 bases, in frame from the first base. Using the deep immunoSEQ assay, TCR CDR3 regions were amplified from genomic DNA by multiplex PCR. For each cell subset, the extracted genomic DNA was distributed evenly across all wells of several immunoSEQ 96-well plates, and each plate served as one replicate. Each replicate PCR for sorted subsets received 200 ng genomic DNA, equal to around 32,000 T cell genomes. Purified libraries were quantified with a Qubit 3.0 fluorometer, sized on a Bioanalyzer 2100, and re-quantified with the KAPA Library Quantification kit. Each immunoSEQ 96-well plate was sequenced on its own single-read 150-cycle Illumina NextSeq 550 flow cell. The study's processing was this. Because the immunoSEQ output held only junctional sequences and lacked quality scores, the filtering could not match the filtering applied to full-length reads. To assign V/J genes and CDR3, sequences were annotated against IMGT germline references using PyIR, a Python wrapper for IgBLAST v1.9. Reads were removed for weak V/J assignments (E-value above 1e-6), missing CDR3, stop codons, out-of-frame junctions, or ambiguous translated residues. V3J clonotypes were defined by identical inferred V gene, J gene, and CDR3 amino acid sequence. Percentage overlap between repertoires was computed as shared unique clonotypes divided by the size of the smaller repertoire. Three approaches were used to assess repertoire richness: RTK rarefaction, the Chao1 estimator, and Recon v2.1 estimates of unobserved clonotypes. Generation probabilities were computed with OLGA for all TCRbeta clonotypes obtained by the gDNA method from several donors. TCRdb mirrors the immuneACCESS table, restricted to in-frame sequences. Some clones are absent from its copies; in checked studies, under half trace to an unresolved V gene, and the reason for the others is unknown. Clone size and V and J calls were adopted from that table, with D and trimming inferred from the DNA. The sample table contains about 520,000 clones; only one count was recorded for around 96% of them. The ten largest make up approximately 0.067% of the sample.

The data stem from a study of shared clonotypes between healthy human individuals (dated by TCRdb to the early 2020s). Study-wide context: The cohort included a few men and a couple of women between 18 and 49 years of age. To increase sequencing depth and limit assay-specific biases, different laboratories used diverse techniques to prepare libraries and sequence TCR repertoires. For each donor, CD4 naive and CD4 memory were each given three plates, CD8 naive was given two plates, and CD8 memory was given one plate. The study deeply sequenced blood TCR repertoires of several healthy adults to estimate repertoire size and the extent of clonotype sharing between individuals. Per donor, leukapheresis produced somewhere between about 0.9 and 9.5 billion PBMCs.

The full study reports these points: Because the study included a small number of donors, the genetic and exposure-history diversity represented was limited. Sampling was restricted to blood, and TCR repertoires in tissues likely differ from the TCR repertoires found in blood. Larger estimated clonotype richness was generally found for naive subsets than for memory subsets. Pairwise subsampling led to the expectation that sequencing depth would affect the degree of clonotype sharing among donors. Clonotypes shared by all four sorted-subset donors showed higher generation probabilities than non-shared clonotypes. Across four donors, around 5% of naive CD4, 3% to 3.5% of naive CD8, 2.3% of memory CD4, and roughly 0.4% of memory CD8 clonotypes were shared. Rarefaction of sorted-subset datasets indicated incomplete sequencing despite the large sequencing depth.

Healthy HIV-negative adults with no recently reported acute infections or vaccinations were included as donors. Every donor was a Caucasian adult living in Nashville, Tennessee, USA. CD4+ T cells were enriched by magnetic negative selection; naive cells were then positively selected on CD45RA, and the negative fraction formed the memory subset. Blood was obtained by leukapheresis, after which PBMCs were separated by Ficoll-Histopaque density gradient centrifugation and cryopreserved in liquid nitrogen vapor phase. Analytical flow cytometry was used to check the purity and quantity of every magnetically sorted T cell population. Genomic DNA was isolated from each sorted fraction and quantified by UV absorbance on a Nanodrop 2000c.

The sequence came from a woman aged 25 to 39 in good health. Sequenced material: naive CD4+ T cells sorted from blood. This sample's cell subset or site label indicates: CD45RA+ positively selected. The V gene is TRBV27 and the J gene is TRBJ2-7, with the D gene not clear enough to name. At the DNA level, the sequence is TGTGCCAGCAGCACATTGCGATTTGACCTACCCTACGAGCAGTACTTC. This is translated as CASSTLRFDLPYEQYF.